These T cell receptor beta chains were read from a single sample in a study of graft-versus-host responses after intestinal transplantation. For these receptors, no antigen is known. Only in-frame clones appear in the TCRdb table, and some are missing; sequencing was by immunoSEQ multiplex PCR. Here the sample spans around 88,000 clones, around 93% being singletons. The sample was unstimulated CD8+ T cells sorted from spleen or lymph node cells, taken before transplant. The receptor set was obtained from a human donor who was the organ donor for an intestinal transplant. CDR3s include the opening cysteine and the closing phenylalanine or tryptophan. The order of the fields is clone size, V gene, D gene, J gene, CDR3 DNA, CDR3 protein. The D gene is left open where the match is weak. Rows give clone size only sometimes, using once, few, many, or a class for an expanded clone.

>few|TRBV5-6|TRBD1|TRBJ1-2
TGTGCCAGCAGCTTGGAAGGAGGGGGCTACTATGGCTACACCTTC
CASSLEGGGYYGYTF
>-|TRBV7-4|TRBD1|TRBJ1-1
TGTGCCAGCAGACGACAGGGGGCGAACACTGAAGCTTTCTTT
CASRRQGANTEAFF
>-|TRBV5-6|-|TRBJ1-1
TGTGCCAGCAGCTTGGGGGTCAACACTGAAGCTTTCTTT
CASSLGVNTEAFF
>-|TRBV4-1|-|TRBJ2-1
TGCGCCAGCAGCCACTTTGGGGACTTCAATGAGCAGTTCTTC
CASSHFGDFNEQFF
>-|TRBV5-1|-|TRBJ1-1
TGCGCCAGCAGCTTGGGGCCCACTGAAGCTTTCTTT
CASSLGPTEAFF
>-|TRBV7-9|TRBD2|TRBJ2-1
TGTGCCAGCAGCTTAACTAGCGGGGGGAGCTCCTACAATGAGCAGTTCTTC
CASSLTSGGSSYNEQFF
>-|TRBV12-5|-|TRBJ1-6
TGTGCTAGTGCCCTCGGGTCCGTGGGCTACTATAATTCACCCCTCCACTTT
CASALGSVGYYNSPLHF
>once|TRBV19|TRBD1|TRBJ1-2
TGTGCCAGTACCCCCACAGGGGGCCTATTTAATGGCTACACCTTC
CASTPTGGLFNGYTF
>-|TRBV5-5|-|TRBJ1-1
TGTGCCAGCAGCTTTCGCGGTTTGAACACTGAAGCTTTCTTT
CASSFRGLNTEAFF
>-|TRBV11-2|TRBD1|TRBJ2-2
TGTGCCAGCAGCTTTTGGACAGGCGGCACCGGGGAGCTGTTTTTT
CASSFWTGGTGELFF
>-|TRBV6-1|-|TRBJ2-7
TGTGCCAGCAGTGAAGCAACAGGTATGGCGCCTCCGTACTTC
CASSEATGMAPPYF
>-|TRBV5-5|-|TRBJ2-3
TGTGCCAGCAGCCCGCTCGAAGATACGCAGTATTTT
CASSPLEDTQYF
>-|TRBV15|TRBD2|TRBJ2-7
TGTGCCACCAGCAGACATTTGCGGGAGGAAACCTACGAGCAGTACTTC
CATSRHLREETYEQYF
>once|TRBV11-2|-|TRBJ2-3
TGTGCCAGCAGCTTAATAAAGGGGCCAGATACGCAGTATTTT
CASSLIKGPDTQYF
>-|TRBV6-5|TRBD1|TRBJ2-7
TGTGCCAGCAGCCTCCGGACAGGGGGCTACGAGCAGTACTTC
CASSLRTGGYEQYF
>-|TRBV29-1|-|TRBJ2-1
TGCAGCGGACTTTCGGTCCCGAGCTCCTACAATGAGCAGTTCTTC
CSGLSVPSSYNEQFF
>-|TRBV5-6|-|TRBJ1-6
TGTGCCAGCAGCTTGGCCGAGAAACGTACGGACGTAACCCTCCACTTT
CASSLAEKRTDVTLHF
>-|TRBV7-2|-|TRBJ1-2
TGTGCCAGCAGCTTAGGACAGTTATATGGCTACACCTTC
CASSLGQLYGYTF
>few|TRBV4-1|TRBD2|TRBJ2-2
TGCGCCAGCAGCCAAATAAGGCGGGGGTCGAACACCGGGGAGCTGTTTTTT
CASSQIRRGSNTGELFF
>-|TRBV30|-|TRBJ1-2
TGTGCCTGGAGCGTCCCGGAGGGAGCGACTAACTATGGCTACACCTTC
CAWSVPEGATNYGYTF
>-|TRBV6-1|TRBD2|TRBJ2-7
TGTGCCAGCAGTCAACGGGGGGTCGGCTACGAGCAGTACTTC
CASSQRGVGYEQYF
>-|TRBV7-6|-|TRBJ1-3
TGTGCCAGCAGCCTAGCCCCAGGGTCCTCTGGAAACACCATATATTTT
CASSLAPGSSGNTIYF
>-|TRBV4-1|-|TRBJ2-7
TGCGCCAGCAGCCAAGAAATGGGGGCAGGGCCTTCCTACGAGCAGTACTTC
CASSQEMGAGPSYEQYF
>-|TRBV6-5|-|TRBJ1-1
TGTGCCAGCAGCCGCGGAGGCACTGAAGCTTTCTTT
CASSRGGTEAFF
>-|TRBV7-2|-|TRBJ2-2
TGTGCCAGCAGCTTATTGTTGGGTAGCGCCGGGGAGCTGTTTTTT
CASSLLLGSAGELFF
>-|TRBV7-6|TRBD1|TRBJ2-7
TGTGCCAGCAGCTTAGGACAGGGGGGTTACTACGAGCAGTACTTC
CASSLGQGGYYEQYF
>-|TRBV30|-|TRBJ2-5
TGTGCCTGGAGGAGAGGGGTACTAGTCCAAGAGACCCAGTACTTC
CAWRRGVLVQETQYF
>-|TRBV10-3|-|TRBJ2-2
TGTGCCCAAGCGGATGCGAACACCGGGGAGCTGTTTTTT
CAQADANTGELFF
>-|TRBV6-4|TRBD1|TRBJ1-2
TGTGCCAGCAGGGAGGGGGCCCATGGCTACACCTTC
CASREGAHGYTF
>-|TRBV5-6|-|TRBJ2-7
TGTGCCAGCAGCTCCCCCGGGTATACCTACGAGCAGTACTTC
CASSSPGYTYEQYF
>-|TRBV19|-|TRBJ2-7
TGTGCCAGTAGTATATCAGATAGAGGGACCTACGAGCAGTACTTC
CASSISDRGTYEQYF
>-|TRBV6-6|TRBD1|TRBJ1-1
TGTGCCACTTCACGTTCTGGACAGGGCAACACTGAAGCTTTCTTT
CATSRSGQGNTEAFF
>once|TRBV7-9|TRBD1|TRBJ2-5
TGTGCCAGCAGCGCCGGACGACAGGGGGGCGACCAAGAGACCCAGTACTTC
CASSAGRQGGDQETQYF
>-|TRBV13|TRBD1|TRBJ2-3
TGTGCCAGCAGCTCACCCGGGTACAGGGGGCCCACAGATACGCAGTATTTT
CASSSPGYRGPTDTQYF
>few|TRBV7-6|-|TRBJ2-1
TGTGCCAGCAGCTTGCCGGGGTCCAATGAGCAGTTCTTC
CASSLPGSNEQFF
>-|TRBV30|-|TRBJ1-3
TGTGCCTGGAGTTTGTATCTGGGAAACACCATATATTTT
CAWSLYLGNTIYF
>-|TRBV19|-|TRBJ2-7
TGTGCCTCAAGGCTAAGGGGTGCATACGAGCAGTACTTC
CASRLRGAYEQYF
>-|TRBV5-4|TRBD2|TRBJ2-7
TGTGCCAGCAGCCTATCCGCGGGGGGCGAGCAGTACTTC
CASSLSAGGEQYF
>-|TRBV5-1|-|TRBJ1-6
TGCGCCAGCAGCTTTTCTGACAGACCAAATTCACCCCTCCACTTT
CASSFSDRPNSPLHF
>-|TRBV2|TRBD1|TRBJ1-4
TGTGCCAGCAGTGAACTACAGGGGGTTAGTGAAAAACTGTTTTTT
CASSELQGVSEKLFF